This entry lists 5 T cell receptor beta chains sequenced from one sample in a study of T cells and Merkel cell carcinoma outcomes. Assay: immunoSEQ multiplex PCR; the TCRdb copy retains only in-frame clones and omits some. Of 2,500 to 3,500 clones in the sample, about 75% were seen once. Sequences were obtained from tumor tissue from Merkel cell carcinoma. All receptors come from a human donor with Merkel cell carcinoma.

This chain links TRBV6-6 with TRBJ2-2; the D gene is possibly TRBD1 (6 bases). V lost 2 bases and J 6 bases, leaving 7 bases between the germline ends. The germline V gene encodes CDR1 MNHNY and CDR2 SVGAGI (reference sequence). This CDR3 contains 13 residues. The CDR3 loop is CASSYGGPGELFF. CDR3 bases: TGTGCCAGCAGTTACGGGGGCCCCGGGGAGCTGTTTTTT.

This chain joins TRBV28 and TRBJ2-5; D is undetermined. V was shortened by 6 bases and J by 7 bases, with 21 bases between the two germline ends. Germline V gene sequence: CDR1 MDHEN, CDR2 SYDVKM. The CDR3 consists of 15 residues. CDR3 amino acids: CASSVGGTVPGTQYF. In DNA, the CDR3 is TGTGCCAGCAGCGTGGGTGGAACGGTCCCTGGGACCCAGTACTTC.

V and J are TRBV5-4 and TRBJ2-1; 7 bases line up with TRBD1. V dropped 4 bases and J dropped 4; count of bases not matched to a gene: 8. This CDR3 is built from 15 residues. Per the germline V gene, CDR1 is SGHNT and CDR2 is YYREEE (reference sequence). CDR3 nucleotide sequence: TGTGCCAGCAGCCCTGGACAGGAGACGTACAATGAGCAGTTCTTC. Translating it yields CASSPGQETYNEQFF.

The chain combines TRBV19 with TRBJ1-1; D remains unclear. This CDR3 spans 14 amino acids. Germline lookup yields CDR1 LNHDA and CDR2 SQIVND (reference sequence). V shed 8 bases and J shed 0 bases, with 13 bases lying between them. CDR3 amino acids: CASGSAVLNTEAFF. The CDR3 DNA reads TGTGCCAGTGGCTCGGCAGTCCTGAACACTGAAGCTTTCTTT.

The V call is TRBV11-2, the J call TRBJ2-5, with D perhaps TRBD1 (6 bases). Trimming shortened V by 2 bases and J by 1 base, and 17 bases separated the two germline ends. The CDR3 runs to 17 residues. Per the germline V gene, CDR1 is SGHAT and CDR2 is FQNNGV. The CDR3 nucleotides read TGTGCCAGCAGCTTACTGACAGGCCTGACCGTCCAAGAGACCCAGTACTTC. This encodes CASSLLTGLTVQETQYF. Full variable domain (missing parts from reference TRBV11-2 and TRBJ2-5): EAGVAQSPRYKIIEKRQSVAFWCNPISGHATLYWYQQILGQGPKLLIQFQNNGVVDDSQLPKDRFSAERLKGVDSTLKIQPAKLEDSAVYLCASSLLTGLTVQETQYFGPGTRLLVL.